The clone carrying this T cell receptor (beta chain) was recorded at least ten times. Antigen: not known. One entry per CDR3 protein, called by TCRdb with MiXCR from the reads. The sample lists about 490,000 distinct CDR3 sequences; about 11% were seen once. Germline V lookup: CDR1 SNHLY, CDR2 FYNNEI. The V gene end was trimmed by 5 bases and the J gene end by 7 bases; junction bases not matched to a gene: 10. This CDR3 has 15 residues. This sample stems from a study of T cell repertoires in cytomegalovirus infection. Study at large: A matching HLA type, together with CMV infection, was signaled by public TCR beta signatures. General study findings and limits: Ex vivo, HLA-C-restricted CMV-specific TCR beta clonotypes prevailed over the rest of the response. Totalled public TCR beta family frequency picked out people who carried CMV plus the relevant HLA.

The chain links TRBV2 to TRBJ1-5; 8 bases are shared with TRBD1. The receptor was derived from a human donor in good health (CMV status not recorded). Some clones in this sample may be carry-over from other donors' samples. The specimen was PBMCs. The CDR3 loop reads CASSPSPDRAQPQHF. Here the CDR3 DNA reads TGTGCCAGCAGTCCAAGCCCGGACAGGGCACAGCCCCAGCATTTT.